This T cell receptor (beta chain) was captured in a study of blood T cell repertoires in COVID-19. CDR1 is SEHNR, CDR2 FQNEAQ, per germline (reference sequence). The CDR3 has 15 residues. Trimming pared 0 bases from V and 2 bases from J, leaving 9 bases between. Profiled with immunoSEQ multiplex PCR; TCRdb holds only in-frame clones, not every one. The sample contains a few hundred thousand clones, 86% of which appear only once. The chain uses TRBV7-9 and TRBJ2-3, with D unresolved. This TCR was sampled from a woman aged 60-75 years with COVID-19, enrolled during active disease. Sequencing was done on a sample of peripheral blood. The CDR3 region has the DNA TGTGCCAGCAGCTTAGCGCTAGGAAACACAGATACGCAGTATTTT. It translates to CASSLALGNTDTQYF. Full variable domain (rest looked up from reference TRBV7-9 and TRBJ2-3): DTGVSQNPRHKITKRGQNVTFRCDPISEHNRLYWYRQTLGQGPEFLTYFQNEAQLEKSRLLSDRFSAERPKGSFSTLEIQRTEQGDSAMYLCASSLALGNTDTQYFGPGTRLTVL.